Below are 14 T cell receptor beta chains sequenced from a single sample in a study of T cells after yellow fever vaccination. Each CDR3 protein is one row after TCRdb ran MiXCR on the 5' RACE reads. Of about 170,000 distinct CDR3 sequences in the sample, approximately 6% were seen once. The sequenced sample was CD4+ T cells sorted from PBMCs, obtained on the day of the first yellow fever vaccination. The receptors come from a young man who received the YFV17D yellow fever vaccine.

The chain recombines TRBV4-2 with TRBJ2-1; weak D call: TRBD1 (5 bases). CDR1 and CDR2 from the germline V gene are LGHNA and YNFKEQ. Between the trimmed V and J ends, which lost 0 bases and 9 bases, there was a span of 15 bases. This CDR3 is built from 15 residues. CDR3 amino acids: CASSQDLRGYGEQFF. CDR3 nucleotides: TGTGCCAGCAGCCAAGATCTTAGGGGTTATGGTGAGCAGTTCTTC.

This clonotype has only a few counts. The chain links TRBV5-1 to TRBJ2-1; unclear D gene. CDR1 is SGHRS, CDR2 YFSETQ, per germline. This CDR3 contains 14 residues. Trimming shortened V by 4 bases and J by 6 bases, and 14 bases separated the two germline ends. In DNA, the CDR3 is TGCGCCAGCAGCCCCCTGGGCCCTGGCAATGAGCAGTTCTTC. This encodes CASSPLGPGNEQFF.

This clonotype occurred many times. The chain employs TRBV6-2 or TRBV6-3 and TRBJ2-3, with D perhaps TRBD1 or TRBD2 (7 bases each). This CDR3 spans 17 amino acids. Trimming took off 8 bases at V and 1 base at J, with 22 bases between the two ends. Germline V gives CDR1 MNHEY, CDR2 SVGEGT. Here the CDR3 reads CASHTGRGRSGTDTQYF. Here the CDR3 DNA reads TGTGCCAGCCACACGGGGAGGGGGCGCTCGGGCACAGATACGCAGTATTTT.

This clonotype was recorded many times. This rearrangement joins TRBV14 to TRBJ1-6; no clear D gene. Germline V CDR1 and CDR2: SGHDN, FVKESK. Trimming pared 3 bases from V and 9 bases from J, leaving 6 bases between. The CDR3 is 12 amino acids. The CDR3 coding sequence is TGTGCCAGCAGCCATTCCCTTTCACCCCTCCACTTT. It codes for CASSHSLSPLHF. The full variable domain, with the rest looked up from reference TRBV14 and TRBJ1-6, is EAGVTQFPSHSVIEKGQTVTLRCDPISGHDNLYWYRRVMGKEIKFLLHFVKESKQDESGMPNNRFLAERTGGTYSTLKVQPAELEDSGVYFCASSHSLSPLHFGNGTRLTVT.

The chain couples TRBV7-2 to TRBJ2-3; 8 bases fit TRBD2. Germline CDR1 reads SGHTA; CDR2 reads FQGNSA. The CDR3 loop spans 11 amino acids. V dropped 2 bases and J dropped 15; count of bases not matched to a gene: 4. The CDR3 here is CASSLPGTSYF. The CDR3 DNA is TGTGCCAGCAGCTTACCGGGGACTAGTTATTTT.

The CDR3 sequence is CASRPNRVGGRGYTF. CDR3 bases: TGTGCCAGCAGACCAAACAGGGTAGGGGGCCGGGGCTACACCTTC. This rearrangement joins TRBV12-3 or TRBV12-4 to TRBJ1-2; 7 bases agree with TRBD1. CDR3 size: 15 residues. Losses at the gene ends were 6 bases for V and 8 bases for J; bases not matched to a gene: 15.

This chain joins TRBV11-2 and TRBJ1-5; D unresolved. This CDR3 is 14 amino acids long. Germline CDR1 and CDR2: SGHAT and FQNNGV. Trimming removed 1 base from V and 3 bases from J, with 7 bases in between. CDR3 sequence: CASSLGPPNQPQHF. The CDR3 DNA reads TGTGCCAGCAGCTTAGGGCCGCCCAATCAGCCCCAGCATTTT.

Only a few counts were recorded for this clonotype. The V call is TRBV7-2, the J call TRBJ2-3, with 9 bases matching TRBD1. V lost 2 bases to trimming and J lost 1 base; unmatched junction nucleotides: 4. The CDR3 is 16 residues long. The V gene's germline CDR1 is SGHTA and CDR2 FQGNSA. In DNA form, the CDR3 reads TGTGCCAGCAGCTTACTGGGACAGGGAGGCACAGATACGCAGTATTTT. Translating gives CASSLLGQGGTDTQYF.

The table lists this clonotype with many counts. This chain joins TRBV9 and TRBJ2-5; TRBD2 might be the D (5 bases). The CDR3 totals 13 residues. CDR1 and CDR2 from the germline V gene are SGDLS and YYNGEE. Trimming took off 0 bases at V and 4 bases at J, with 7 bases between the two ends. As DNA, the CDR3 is TGTGCCAGCAGCGTAGCGGAGGCAGAGACCCAGTACTTC. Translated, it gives CASSVAEAETQYF.

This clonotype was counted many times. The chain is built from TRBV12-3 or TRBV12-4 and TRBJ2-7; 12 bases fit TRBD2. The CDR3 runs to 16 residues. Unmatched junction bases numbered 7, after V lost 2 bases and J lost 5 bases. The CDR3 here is CASSLSASGGAHEQYF. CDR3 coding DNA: TGTGCCAGCAGTTTATCGGCTAGCGGGGGGGCCCACGAGCAGTACTTC.

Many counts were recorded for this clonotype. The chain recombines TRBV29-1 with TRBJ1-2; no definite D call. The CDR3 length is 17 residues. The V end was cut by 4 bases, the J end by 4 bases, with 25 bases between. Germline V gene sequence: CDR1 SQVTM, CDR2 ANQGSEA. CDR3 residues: CSVGSVVKADLSYGYTF. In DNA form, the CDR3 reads TGCAGCGTTGGTAGTGTTGTAAAGGCGGATCTTTCCTATGGCTACACCTTC.

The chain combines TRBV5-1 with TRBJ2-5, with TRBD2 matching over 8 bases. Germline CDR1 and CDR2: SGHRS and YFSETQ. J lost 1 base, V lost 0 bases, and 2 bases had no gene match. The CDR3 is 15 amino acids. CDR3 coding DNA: TGCGCCAGCAGCTTGGGGAGCGGGGGCCAAGAGACCCAGTACTTC. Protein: CASSLGSGGQETQYF. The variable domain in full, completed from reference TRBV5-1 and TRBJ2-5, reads KAGVTQTPRYLIKTRGQQVTLSCSPISGHRSVSWYQQTPGQGLQFLFEYFSETQRNKGNFPGRFSGRQFSNSRSEMNVSTLELGDSALYLCASSLGSGGQETQYFGPGTRLLVL.

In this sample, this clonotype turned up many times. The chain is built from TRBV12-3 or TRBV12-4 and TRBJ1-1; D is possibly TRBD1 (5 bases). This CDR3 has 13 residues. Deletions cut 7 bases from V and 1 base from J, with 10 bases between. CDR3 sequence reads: CASTPTENTEAFF. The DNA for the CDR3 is TGTGCCAGCACCCCGACAGAGAACACTGAAGCTTTCTTT.

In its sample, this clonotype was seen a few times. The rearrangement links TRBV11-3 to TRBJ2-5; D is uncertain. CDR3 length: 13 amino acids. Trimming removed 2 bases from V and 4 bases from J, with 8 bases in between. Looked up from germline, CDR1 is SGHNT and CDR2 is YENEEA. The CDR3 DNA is TGTGCCAGCAGCTTATCGGTGGGAGAGACCCAGTACTTC. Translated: CASSLSVGETQYF. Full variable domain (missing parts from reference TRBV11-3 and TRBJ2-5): EAGVVQSPRYKIIEKKQPVAFWCNPISGHNTLYWYLQNLGQGPELLIRYENEEAVDDSQLPKDRFSAERLKGVDSTLKIQPAELGDSAVYLCASSLSVGETQYFGPGTRLLVL.